This TCR beta chain emerged from a study of regulatory T cells in long-lasting Graves disease. Combining iRepertoire HTBI primers with Arm-PCR of CDR3 regions, the authors built TCR beta libraries. Via MiXCR, TCRdb re-called the multiplex PCR reads, giving one row per CDR3 protein. The profile covers 380,000 or so distinct CDR3 sequences, with around 15% appearing a single time and over 20% taken by the ten largest. This CDR3 is built from 14 residues. The germline gives CDR1 PRHDT, CDR2 FYEKMQ (reference sequence). Trimming removed 5 bases at V and 3 bases at J, with 14 bases between. Regarding time point: newly diagnosed GD, antithyroid drugs for less than 3 months. PBMC-extracted RNA yielded the TCR library. This sample was shared with a second study, whose subject was T cells in Graves' hyperthyroidism and ophthalmopathy. That source notes: Hyperthyroidism in the patients, aged 18 to 65, was newly diagnosed and under 2 months in duration.

This chain links TRBV13 with TRBJ2-7; possibly TRBD1 or TRBD2 for D (5 bases each). This specimen was peripheral blood mononuclear cells (PBMCs), taken at new diagnosis, from a patient treated with antithyroid drugs. The clonotype originates from a woman younger than 30 with Graves disease. The CDR3 sequence: CASSGRGGDYEQYF. The CDR3, as DNA: TGTGCCAGCAGCGGACGTGGGGGAGACTACGAGCAGTACTTC. The full variable domain, its missing parts supplied by reference TRBV13 and TRBJ2-7, is AAGVIQSPRHLIKEKRETATLKCYPIPRHDTVYWYQQGPGQDPQFLISFYEKMQSDKGSIPDRFSAQQFSDYHSELNMSSLELGDSALYFCASSGRGGDYEQYFGPGTRLTVT.